A selection of T cell receptor beta chains follows, all from one sample in a study of T cell changes during pregnancy in multiple sclerosis. Profiling relied on immunoSEQ multiplex PCR, and the TCRdb table lists in-frame clones only, not all of them. The table records 40,000 to 55,000 clones, 75% to 95% of them present only once. The sequences come from CD8+ T cells from peripheral blood mononuclear cells, collected after pregnancy. These receptors all stem from a female donor with multiple sclerosis, enrolled in a pregnancy study. Each CDR3 is given with its conserved first and last residue. D genes are given only for firm matches.

V: TRBV2; D: NA; J: TRBJ1-1; CDR3: CASRRGGLVNTEAFF; DNA: TGTGCCAGCCGACGCGGGGGGCTTGTGAACACTGAAGCTTTCTTT
V: TRBV7-9; D: TRBD1; J: TRBJ1-1; CDR3: CASSRRQGNTEAFF; DNA: TGTGCCAGCAGCAGACGACAGGGGAACACTGAAGCTTTCTTT
V: TRBV5-1; D: NA; J: TRBJ1-2; CDR3: CASSLDDMPSNYGYTF; DNA: TGCGCCAGCAGCTTGGACGACATGCCCTCTAACTATGGCTACACCTTC
V: TRBV29-1; D: TRBD1; J: TRBJ2-3; CDR3: CSTMTGSSTDTQYF; DNA: TGCAGCACCATGACAGGGTCTAGCACAGATACGCAGTATTTT
V: TRBV7-9; D: NA; J: TRBJ2-7; CDR3: CASSSYPYEQYF; DNA: TGTGCCAGCAGCTCCTACCCCTACGAGCAGTACTTC
V: TRBV4-3; D: NA; J: TRBJ1-4; CDR3: CASSHWSGGATEKLFF; DNA: TGCGCCAGCAGCCATTGGTCGGGGGGCGCGACTGAAAAACTGTTTTTT
V: TRBV6-1; D: NA; J: TRBJ1-5; CDR3: CASSAGDPNQPQHF; DNA: TGTGCCAGCAGTGCGGGGGATCCCAATCAGCCCCAGCATTTT
V: TRBV27; D: NA; J: TRBJ1-5; CDR3: CASSLSSPYSNQPQHF; DNA: TGTGCCAGCAGTTTATCGAGTCCTTATAGCAATCAGCCCCAGCATTTT
V: TRBV6-5; D: TRBD1; J: TRBJ2-1; CDR3: CASRVDRDFNEQFF; DNA: TGTGCCAGCAGGGTCGACAGGGATTTCAATGAGCAGTTCTTC
V: TRBV5-1; D: TRBD2; J: TRBJ2-7; CDR3: CASSFAGGPQEQYF; DNA: TGCGCCAGCAGCTTTGCGGGAGGGCCTCAAGAGCAGTACTTC